This T cell receptor beta chain is drawn from a study of Graves' ophthalmopathy and Graves' hyperthyroidism. This clonotype occurred a few times. Its antigen is not identified. Ophthalmopathy donors' eye disease showed moderate-to-severe activity, CAS of at least 3, NOSPECS of at least 4 and duration under 3 months. Diagnosis used clinical symptoms, serum thyroxine, TRAb, thyroid ultrasound and orbital computed tomography. Study-wide points: The model reached approximately 71% sensitivity and approximately 72% specificity for predicting ophthalmopathy progression. Most thyroid clonotypes expanded beyond 0.001 frequency were also found in blood.

For repertoire sequencing, the TCR beta CDR3 regions were amplified from RNA transcripts. HTBI-primed first-round RT-PCR preceded second-round multiplex PCR. TCRdb fed the multiplex PCR reads into MiXCR, producing one record per CDR3 protein. The sample lists approximately 480,000 distinct CDR3 sequences, about an eighth occurring once. The junction had 16 bases not matched to a gene; V was cut back by 10 bases and J by 8 bases. The CDR3 sequence is 16 residues long. The germline gives CDR1 MNHEY, CDR2 SMNVEV (reference sequence). The rearrangement joins TRBV27 to TRBJ2-1; TRBD1 agrees at 11 bases. The sample comprised blood. The receptor's source is a woman younger than 45 with Graves' ophthalmopathy. CDR3 sequence: CATREMGTGGGYEQFF. The CDR3 DNA is TGTGCCACCCGGGAGATGGGGACAGGGGGGGGCTATGAGCAGTTCTTC.